This passage covers 4 T cell receptor beta chains from one sample sequenced in a study of PD-1 blockade in classical Hodgkin lymphoma. Documented time point: cycle 4 day 1 (C4D1), after more than five weeks of nivolumab. Every single patient, without exception, relapsed after autologous stem cell transplantation, and brentuximab vedotin exposure varied. The method was immunoSEQ multiplex PCR; TCRdb's version includes in-frame clones alone and lacks a portion of them. The sample has roughly 90,000 clones, 83% seen once. Here the sequenced sample was peripheral blood mononuclear cells (PBMCs), taken before the fourth cycle of nivolumab. The receptors were gathered from a human donor with classical Hodgkin lymphoma.

The chain has TRBV27 and TRBJ2-7; 13 positions agree with TRBD2. The length of the CDR3 is 17 residues. Losses at the gene ends were 3 bases for V and 5 bases for J; bases not matched to a gene: 10. Germline V CDR1 and CDR2: MNHEY, SMNVEV (reference sequence). CDR3 sequence (DNA): TGTGCCAGCAGTTTGTTAACTAGCGGGAGGGAGGTCCACGAGCAGTACTTC. Translating gives CASSLLTSGREVHEQYF.

CDR3 DNA sequence: TGTGCCAGCAGCTTCGACAGGGTCCAAGAGACCCAGTACTTC. This encodes CASSFDRVQETQYF. This chain links TRBV7-4 with TRBJ2-5; 7 bases map to TRBD1. The germline V gene encodes CDR1 SGHVT and CDR2 SQSDAQ. The trim removed 3 bases at V and 1 base at J, leaving 2 bases unmatched. The CDR3 is 14 amino acids.

V gene TRBV9 combines with J gene TRBJ2-3; 9 bases fit TRBD2. Germline V CDR1 and CDR2: SGDLS, YYNGEE. The V segment lost 0 bases and the J segment 6 bases; nucleotides outside the gene matches: 2. The CDR3 is made up of 14 amino acids. The CDR3 coding sequence is TGTGCCAGCAGCGTAGTAGCGGGAGTGGATACGCAGTATTTT. This sequence encodes CASSVVAGVDTQYF.

The V gene is TRBV30, the J gene TRBJ2-7; D unresolved. This CDR3 region has 15 residues. Looked up from germline, CDR1 is GTSNPN and CDR2 is SVGIG (reference sequence). Trimming left V 2 bases short and J 2 bases short, with 16 bases between. The CDR3 loop is CAWSTPLTVTYEQYF. CDR3 nucleotide sequence: TGTGCCTGGAGTACTCCCTTGACGGTGACCTACGAGCAGTACTTC.